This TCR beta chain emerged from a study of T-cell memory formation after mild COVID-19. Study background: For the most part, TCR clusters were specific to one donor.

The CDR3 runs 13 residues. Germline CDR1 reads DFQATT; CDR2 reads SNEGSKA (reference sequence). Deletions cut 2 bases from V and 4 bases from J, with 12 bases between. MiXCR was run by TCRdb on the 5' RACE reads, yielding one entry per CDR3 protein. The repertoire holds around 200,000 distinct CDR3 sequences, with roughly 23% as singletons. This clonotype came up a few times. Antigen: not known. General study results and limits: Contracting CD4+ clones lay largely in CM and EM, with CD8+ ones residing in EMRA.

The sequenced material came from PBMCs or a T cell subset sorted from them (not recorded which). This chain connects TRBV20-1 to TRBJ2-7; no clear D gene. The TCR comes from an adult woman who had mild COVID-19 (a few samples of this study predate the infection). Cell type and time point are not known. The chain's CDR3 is CSARTGFAYEQYF. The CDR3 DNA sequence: TGCAGTGCTAGAACCGGGTTCGCGTACGAGCAGTACTTC.